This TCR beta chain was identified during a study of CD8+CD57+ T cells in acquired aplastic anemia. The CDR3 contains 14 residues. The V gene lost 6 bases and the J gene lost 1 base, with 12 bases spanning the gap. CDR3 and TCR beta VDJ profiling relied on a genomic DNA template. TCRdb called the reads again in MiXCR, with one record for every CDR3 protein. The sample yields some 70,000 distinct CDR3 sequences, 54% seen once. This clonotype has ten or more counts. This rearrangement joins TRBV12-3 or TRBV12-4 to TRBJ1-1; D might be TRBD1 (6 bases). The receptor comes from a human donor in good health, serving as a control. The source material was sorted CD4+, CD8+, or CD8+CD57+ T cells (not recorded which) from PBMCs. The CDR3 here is CASRDLQGNTEAFF. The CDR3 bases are TGTGCCAGCAGAGATCTACAGGGGAACACTGAAGCTTTCTTT.